Shown below are 8 T cell receptor beta chains from a single sample sequenced in a study of blood T cell repertoires in COVID-19 (dated by TCRdb to about 2020). The library was built by means of the immunoSEQ multiplex PCR assay. As stored in TCRdb, this immuneACCESS dataset retains in-frame rearrangements with V and J assigned. A fraction of the clones does not appear; measured against another copy, unresolved V genes explain less than half of the discrepancy, and the remainder lacks a known reason. The sample has 60,000 to 75,000 clones on record, 75% to 90% of them singletons. Roughly a third of the sample belongs to the ten largest clones. Sequenced: peripheral blood. The source is a woman aged 80 or over with active or convalescent COVID-19.

This chain uses TRBV5-8 with TRBJ1-4; D ambiguous. V was pared by 0 bases and J by 7 bases, with 16 bases between. The CDR3 covers 16 residues. Germline assignment: CDR1 SGHTS and CDR2 YDEGEE. CDR3 region: CASSLGYRESGEKLFF. The CDR3 DNA follows: TGTGCCAGCAGCTTGGGGTATCGCGAGTCGGGTGAAAAACTGTTTTTT.

This clone was picked up one time. This rearrangement joins TRBV10-3 to TRBJ2-7; 7 bases line up with TRBD2. The CDR3 spans 13 residues. The trim removed 9 bases at V and 7 bases at J, leaving 12 bases unmatched. Germline CDR1 is ENHRY and CDR2 is SYGVKD. CDR3 in DNA: TGTGCCATTACCGAGACTAGCTTAGGTGAGCAGTACTTC. It translates to CAITETSLGEQYF.

This sequence joins TRBV7-2 and TRBJ2-4; perhaps TRBD1 as D (6 bases). Per the germline V gene, CDR1 is SGHTA and CDR2 is FQGNSA. V lost 1 base and J lost 5, with 9 bases in between. There are 14 residues in the CDR3. This CDR3 is CASSLGAGENIQYF. As DNA, the CDR3 is TGTGCCAGCAGCTTAGGGGCAGGGGAAAACATTCAGTACTTC.

The rearrangement joins TRBV6-6 to TRBJ2-5, with D tentatively TRBD2 (6 bases). V lost 5 bases and J lost 0, with 10 bases in between. The germline V gene encodes CDR1 MNHNY and CDR2 SVGAGI (reference sequence). The CDR3 length is 14 residues. This chain's CDR3 is CASSAGPYQETQYF. The DNA of the CDR3 is TGTGCCAGCAGTGCGGGGCCCTACCAAGAGACCCAGTACTTC.

The chain uses TRBV5-1 and TRBJ2-1, with 10 bases that match TRBD2. Trimming took 9 bases from V and 3 from J; bases not matched to a gene: 18. CDR3 size: 18 residues. The germline V gene has CDR1 SGHRS and CDR2 YFSETQ. The CDR3 nucleotides are TGCGCCACAACCCCGGGTGTTAGCGGGGGGACCAACTACAATGAGCAGTTCTTC. Amino acids: CATTPGVSGGTNYNEQFF. The whole variable domain, remainder taken from reference TRBV5-1 and TRBJ2-1, is KAGVTQTPRYLIKTRGQQVTLSCSPISGHRSVSWYQQTPGQGLQFLFEYFSETQRNKGNFPGRFSGRQFSNSRSEMNVSTLELGDSALYLCATTPGVSGGTNYNEQFFGPGTRLTVL.

J is TRBJ1-1 and V is TRBV20-1, with D hard to call. Germline CDR1 DFQATT, CDR2 SNEGSKA (reference sequence). The CDR3 has 13 amino acids. Trimming pared 3 bases from V and 0 bases from J, leaving 8 bases between. The CDR3 here is CSASIAMNTEAFF. CDR3 bases: TGCAGTGCTAGTATAGCCATGAACACTGAAGCTTTCTTT.

The genes are TRBV6-5 and TRBJ2-3; TRBD1 is a possible D gene (6 bases). Trimming pared 4 bases from V and 2 bases from J, leaving 13 bases between. The CDR3 sequence is 15 residues long. Germline assignment: CDR1 MNHEY and CDR2 SVGAGI. The CDR3 is CASSSSRGNTDTQYF. CDR3 nucleotide sequence: TGTGCCAGCAGTTCTTCCAGGGGTAACACAGATACGCAGTATTTT.

The chain recombines TRBV3-1 (or the pseudogene TRBV3-2) with TRBJ1-2; 7 bases line up with TRBD1. The CDR3 consists of 14 residues. From germline, CDR1 is LGHDT and CDR2 YNNKEL (reference sequence). V shed 4 bases, J shed 7 bases, and the junction held 9 bases outside the gene matches. For the CDR3, the DNA is TGTGCCAGCAGCCCCCTCGACAGGGTTGGTGGCTACACCTTC. Its translation: CASSPLDRVGGYTF.